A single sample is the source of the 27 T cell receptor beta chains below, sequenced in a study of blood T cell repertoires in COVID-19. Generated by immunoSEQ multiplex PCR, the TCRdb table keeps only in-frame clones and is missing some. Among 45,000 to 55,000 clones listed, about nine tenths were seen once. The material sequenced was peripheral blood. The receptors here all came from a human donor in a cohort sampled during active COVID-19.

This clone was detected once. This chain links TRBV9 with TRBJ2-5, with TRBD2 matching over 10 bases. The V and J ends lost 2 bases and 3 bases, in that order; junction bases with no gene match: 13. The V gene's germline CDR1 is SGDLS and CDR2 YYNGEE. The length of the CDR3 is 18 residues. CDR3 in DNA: TGTGCCAGCAGCGTTAGCGCGGGGGCTAGCGGGAGTGAAGAGACCCAGTACTTC. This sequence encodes CASSVSAGASGSEETQYF. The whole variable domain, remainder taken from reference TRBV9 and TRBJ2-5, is DSGVTQTPKHLITATGQRVTLRCSPRSGDLSVYWYQQSLDQGLQFLIQYYNGEERAKGNILERFSAQQFPDLHSELNLSSLELGDSALYFCASSVSAGASGSEETQYFGPGTRLLVL.

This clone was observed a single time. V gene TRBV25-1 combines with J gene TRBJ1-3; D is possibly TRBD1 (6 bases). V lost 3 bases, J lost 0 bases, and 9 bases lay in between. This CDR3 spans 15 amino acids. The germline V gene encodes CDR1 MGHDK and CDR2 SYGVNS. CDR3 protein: CASSETGVSGNTIYF. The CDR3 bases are TGTGCCAGCAGTGAGACAGGTGTCTCTGGAAACACCATATATTTT.

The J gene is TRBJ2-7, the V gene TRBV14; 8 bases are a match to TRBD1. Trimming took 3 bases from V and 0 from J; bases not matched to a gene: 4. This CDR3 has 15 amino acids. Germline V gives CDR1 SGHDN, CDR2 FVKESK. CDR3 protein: CASSQGTGVSYEQYF. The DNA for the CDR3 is TGTGCCAGCAGCCAGGGGACAGGAGTCTCCTACGAGCAGTACTTC.

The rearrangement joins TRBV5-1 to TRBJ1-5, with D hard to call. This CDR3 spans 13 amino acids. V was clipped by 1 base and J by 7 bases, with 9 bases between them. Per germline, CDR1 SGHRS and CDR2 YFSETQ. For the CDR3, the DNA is TGCGCCAGCAGCTTGTACCCGGGACAGCCCCAGCATTTT. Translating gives CASSLYPGQPQHF.

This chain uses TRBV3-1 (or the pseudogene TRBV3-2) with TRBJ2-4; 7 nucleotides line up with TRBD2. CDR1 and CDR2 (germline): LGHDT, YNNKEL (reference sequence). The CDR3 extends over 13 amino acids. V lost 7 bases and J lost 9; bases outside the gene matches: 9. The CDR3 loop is CASTQGSGGIQYF. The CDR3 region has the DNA TGTGCCAGCACCCAGGGTTCGGGGGGCATTCAGTACTTC.

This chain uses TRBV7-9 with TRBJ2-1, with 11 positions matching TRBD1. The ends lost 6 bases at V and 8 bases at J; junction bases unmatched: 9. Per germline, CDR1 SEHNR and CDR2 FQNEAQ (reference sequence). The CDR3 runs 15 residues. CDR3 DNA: TGTGCCAGCAGAATCCCCGGACAGGGGGCCGATGAGCAGTTCTTC. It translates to CASRIPGQGADEQFF.

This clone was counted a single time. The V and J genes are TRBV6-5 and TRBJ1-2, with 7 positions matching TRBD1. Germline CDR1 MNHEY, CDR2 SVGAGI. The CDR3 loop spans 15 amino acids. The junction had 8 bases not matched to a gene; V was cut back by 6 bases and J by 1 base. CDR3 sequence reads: CASRHRTGLNYGYTF. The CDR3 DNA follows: TGTGCCAGCAGACACAGGACAGGACTTAACTATGGCTACACCTTC.

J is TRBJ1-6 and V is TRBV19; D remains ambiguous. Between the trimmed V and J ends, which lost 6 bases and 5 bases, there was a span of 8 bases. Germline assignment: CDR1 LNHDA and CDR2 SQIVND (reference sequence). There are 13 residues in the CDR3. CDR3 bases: TGTGCCAGTAGGGGTGGAGATAATTCACCCCTCCACTTT. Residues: CASRGGDNSPLHF.

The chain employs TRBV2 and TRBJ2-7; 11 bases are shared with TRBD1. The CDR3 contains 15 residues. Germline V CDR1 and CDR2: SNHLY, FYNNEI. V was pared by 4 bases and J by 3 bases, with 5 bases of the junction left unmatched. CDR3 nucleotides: TGTGCCAGCAGTGGCCGGGACAGGGGGGACTACGAGCAGTACTTC. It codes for CASSGRDRGDYEQYF.

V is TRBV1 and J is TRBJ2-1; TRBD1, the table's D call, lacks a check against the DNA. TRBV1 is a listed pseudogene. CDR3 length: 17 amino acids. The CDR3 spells CTSSHQRGTGCRGEQFF. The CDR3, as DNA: TGCACCAGCAGCCATCAAAGGGGGACAGGGTGTCGTGGTGAGCAGTTCTTC.

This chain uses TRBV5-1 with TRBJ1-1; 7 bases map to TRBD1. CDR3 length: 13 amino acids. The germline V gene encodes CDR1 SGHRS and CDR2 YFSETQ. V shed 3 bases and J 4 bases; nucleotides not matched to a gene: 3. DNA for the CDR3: TGCGCCAGCAGCTCACAGGGGACCACTGAAGCTTTCTTT. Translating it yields CASSSQGTTEAFF.

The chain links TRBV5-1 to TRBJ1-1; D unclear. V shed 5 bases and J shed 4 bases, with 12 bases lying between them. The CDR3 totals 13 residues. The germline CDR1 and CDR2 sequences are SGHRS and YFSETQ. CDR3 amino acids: CASRYTEGTEAFF. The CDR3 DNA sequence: TGCGCCAGCAGATATACAGAGGGCACTGAAGCTTTCTTT.

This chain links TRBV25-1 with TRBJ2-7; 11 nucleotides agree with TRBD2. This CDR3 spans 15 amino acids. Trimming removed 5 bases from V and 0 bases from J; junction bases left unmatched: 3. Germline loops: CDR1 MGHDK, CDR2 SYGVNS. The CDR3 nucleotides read TGTGCCAGCAGTCCCGGGACTAGCGGCTCCTACGAGCAGTACTTC. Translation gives CASSPGTSGSYEQYF.

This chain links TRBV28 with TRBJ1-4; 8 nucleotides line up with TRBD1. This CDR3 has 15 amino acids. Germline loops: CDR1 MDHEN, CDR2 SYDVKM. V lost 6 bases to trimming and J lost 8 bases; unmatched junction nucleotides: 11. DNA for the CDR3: TGTGCCAGCAGCGAAACTCAGGGGGCTGGCGAAAAACTGTTTTTT. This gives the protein CASSETQGAGEKLFF.

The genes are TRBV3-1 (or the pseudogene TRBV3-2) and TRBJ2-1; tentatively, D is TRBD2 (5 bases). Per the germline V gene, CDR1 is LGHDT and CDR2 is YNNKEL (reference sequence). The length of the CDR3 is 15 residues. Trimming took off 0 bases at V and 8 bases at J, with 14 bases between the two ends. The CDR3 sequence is CASSQDSDYPDEQFF. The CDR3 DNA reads TGTGCCAGCAGCCAAGATAGTGACTATCCAGATGAGCAGTTCTTC.

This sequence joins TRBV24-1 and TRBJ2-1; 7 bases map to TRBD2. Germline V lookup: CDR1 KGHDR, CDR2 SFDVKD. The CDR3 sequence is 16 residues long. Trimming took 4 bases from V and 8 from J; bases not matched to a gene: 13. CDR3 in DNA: TGTGCCACCAGTGACCCCCTGGGGAGGGCCGCGGATGAGCAGTTCTTC. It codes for CATSDPLGRAADEQFF.

This CDR3 is CASSGTGREQYF. In DNA form, the CDR3 reads TGTGCCAGCAGTGGGACTGGTCGCGAGCAGTACTTC. V is TRBV2 and J is TRBJ2-7; tentative D call: TRBD2 (5 bases). This CDR3 is built from 12 residues. The germline CDR1 and CDR2 sequences are SNHLY and FYNNEI. Deletions cut 4 bases from V and 6 bases from J, with 10 bases between.

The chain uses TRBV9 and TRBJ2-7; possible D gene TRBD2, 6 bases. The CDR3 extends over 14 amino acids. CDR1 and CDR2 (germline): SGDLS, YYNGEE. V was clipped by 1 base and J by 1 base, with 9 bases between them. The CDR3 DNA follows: TGTGCCAGCAGCGTACGCAGCGGGTCCTACGAGCAGTACTTC. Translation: CASSVRSGSYEQYF.

In DNA, the CDR3 is TGTGCCAGCAGCCCCAGTGCCAAAAACATTCAGTACTTC. Amino acids: CASSPSAKNIQYF. The chain recombines TRBV2 with TRBJ2-4; D is uncertain. This CDR3 contains 13 residues. CDR1 and CDR2 (germline): SNHLY, FYNNEI. The V and J ends lost 6 bases and 1 base respectively, with 7 bases between them.

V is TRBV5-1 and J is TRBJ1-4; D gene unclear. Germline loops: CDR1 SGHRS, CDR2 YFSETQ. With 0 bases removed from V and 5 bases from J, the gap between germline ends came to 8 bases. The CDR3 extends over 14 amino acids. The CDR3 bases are TGCGCCAGCAGCTTGGCCTCCCTCAATGAAAAACTGTTTTTT. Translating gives CASSLASLNEKLFF.

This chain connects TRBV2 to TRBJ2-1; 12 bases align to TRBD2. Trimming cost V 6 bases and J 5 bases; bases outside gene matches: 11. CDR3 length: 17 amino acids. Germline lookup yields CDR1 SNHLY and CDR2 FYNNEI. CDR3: CASSPTPLAGGDNEQFF. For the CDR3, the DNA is TGTGCCAGCAGCCCAACCCCCCTAGCGGGAGGGGACAATGAGCAGTTCTTC.

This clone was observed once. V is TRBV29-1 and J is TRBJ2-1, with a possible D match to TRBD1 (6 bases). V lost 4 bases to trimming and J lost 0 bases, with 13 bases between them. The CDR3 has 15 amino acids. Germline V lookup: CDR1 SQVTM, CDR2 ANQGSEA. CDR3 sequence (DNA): TGCAGCGTTGCCGGACAGTTAAGCTCCTACAATGAGCAGTTCTTC. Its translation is CSVAGQLSSYNEQFF.

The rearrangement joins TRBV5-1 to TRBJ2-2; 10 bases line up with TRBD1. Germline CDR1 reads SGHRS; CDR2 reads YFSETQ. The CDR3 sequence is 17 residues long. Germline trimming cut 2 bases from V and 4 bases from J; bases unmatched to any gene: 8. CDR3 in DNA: TGCGCCAGCAGCTTTTCGACAGGGGGCTTCGGCACCGGGGAGCTGTTTTTT. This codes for CASSFSTGGFGTGELFF.

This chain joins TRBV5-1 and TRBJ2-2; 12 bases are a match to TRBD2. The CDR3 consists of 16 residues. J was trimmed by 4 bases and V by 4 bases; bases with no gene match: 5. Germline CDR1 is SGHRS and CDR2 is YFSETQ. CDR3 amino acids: CASSITSGRTTGELFF. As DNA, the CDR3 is TGCGCCAGCAGCATAACTAGCGGGAGGACCACCGGGGAGCTGTTTTTT.

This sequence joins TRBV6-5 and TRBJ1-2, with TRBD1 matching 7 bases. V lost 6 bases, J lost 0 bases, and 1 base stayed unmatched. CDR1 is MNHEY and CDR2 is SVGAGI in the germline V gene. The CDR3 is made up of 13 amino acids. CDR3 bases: TGTGCCAGCAGGACAGGGACTAACTATGGCTACACCTTC. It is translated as CASRTGTNYGYTF.

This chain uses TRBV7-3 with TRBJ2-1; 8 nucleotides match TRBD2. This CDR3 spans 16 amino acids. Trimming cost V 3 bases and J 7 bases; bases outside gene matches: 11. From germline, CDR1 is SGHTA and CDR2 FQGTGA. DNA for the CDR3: TGTGCCAGCAGCTTGCAGACCGGGACTAGATTGAATGAGCAGTTCTTC. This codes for CASSLQTGTRLNEQFF.

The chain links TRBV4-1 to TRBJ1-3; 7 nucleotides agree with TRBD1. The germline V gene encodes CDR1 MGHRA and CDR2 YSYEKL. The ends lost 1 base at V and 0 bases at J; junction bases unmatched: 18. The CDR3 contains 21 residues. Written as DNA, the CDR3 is TGCGCCAGCAGCCAAGCTCGAGGACAGGACGAACTATTGATCTCTGGAAACACCATATATTTT. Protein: CASSQARGQDELLISGNTIYF.